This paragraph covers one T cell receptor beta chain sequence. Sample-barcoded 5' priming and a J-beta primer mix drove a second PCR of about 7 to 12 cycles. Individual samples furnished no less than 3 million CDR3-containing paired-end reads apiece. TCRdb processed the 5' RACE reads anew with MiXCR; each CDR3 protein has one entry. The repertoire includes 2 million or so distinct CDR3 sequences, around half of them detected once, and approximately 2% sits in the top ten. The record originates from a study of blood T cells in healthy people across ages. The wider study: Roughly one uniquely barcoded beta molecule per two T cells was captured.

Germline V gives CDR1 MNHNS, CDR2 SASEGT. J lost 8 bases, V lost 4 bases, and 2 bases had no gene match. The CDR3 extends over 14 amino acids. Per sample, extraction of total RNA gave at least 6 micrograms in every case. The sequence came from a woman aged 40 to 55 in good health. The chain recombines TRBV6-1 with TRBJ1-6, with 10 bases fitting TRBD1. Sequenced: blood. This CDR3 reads CASSGDRGDSPLHF. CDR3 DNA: TGTGCCAGCAGTGGGGACAGGGGTGATTCACCCCTCCACTTT.